The rows below give T cell receptor beta chains drawn from one sample of a study of blood T cell repertoires in COVID-19. The data were produced by immunoSEQ multiplex PCR, yet TCRdb's version contains in-frame clones alone and is incomplete. In the table there are around 40,000 clones, roughly nine tenths of which are singletons. Sample: peripheral blood. The receptors come from a woman in her 30s in a cohort sampled during active COVID-19. Each CDR3 is given with its conserved first and last residue. The order of the fields is CDR3 length, J gene, V gene, CDR3 protein.

cdr3_length: 15; j_call: TRBJ2-7; v_call: TRBV6-5; cdr3_aa: CASSYRRGGSSEQYF
cdr3_length: 15; j_call: TRBJ2-7; v_call: TRBV5-8; cdr3_aa: CASSPLRRRAGEQYF
cdr3_length: 17; j_call: TRBJ2-3; v_call: TRBV9; cdr3_aa: CASSVGLAGGKTDTQYF
cdr3_length: 15; j_call: TRBJ1-2; v_call: TRBV24-1; cdr3_aa: CATSDPSQGAEGYTF
cdr3_length: 17; j_call: TRBJ1-2; v_call: TRBV10-2; cdr3_aa: CASSYPTGKGANYGYTF
cdr3_length: 13; j_call: TRBJ1-6; v_call: TRBV5-4; cdr3_aa: CASSWKGTEPLHF
cdr3_length: 14; j_call: TRBJ1-5; v_call: TRBV6-6; cdr3_aa: CASRDIYSNQPQHF
cdr3_length: 15; j_call: TRBJ2-7; v_call: TRBV7-2; cdr3_aa: CASSSDRGRFYEQYF
cdr3_length: 14; j_call: TRBJ2-4; v_call: TRBV6-6; cdr3_aa: CASSPGVAKNIQYF
cdr3_length: 12; j_call: TRBJ1-2; v_call: TRBV5-6; cdr3_aa: CASSLGAYGYTF
cdr3_length: 13; j_call: TRBJ1-2; v_call: TRBV7-9; cdr3_aa: CASSRDGTLGYTF
cdr3_length: 18; j_call: TRBJ2-7; v_call: TRBV21-1; cdr3_aa: CASSKVQGPPPPSYEQYF
cdr3_length: 17; j_call: TRBJ2-1; v_call: TRBV11-2; cdr3_aa: CASSPGRGGRSYNEQFF
cdr3_length: 14; j_call: TRBJ1-1; v_call: TRBV5-5; cdr3_aa: CASSFTQGITEAFF
cdr3_length: 15; j_call: TRBJ2-3; v_call: TRBV2; cdr3_aa: CASSEGRGRTDTQYF
cdr3_length: 15; j_call: TRBJ2-3; v_call: TRBV5-4; cdr3_aa: CASSLDSGFTDTQYF
cdr3_length: 13; j_call: TRBJ2-1; v_call: TRBV19; cdr3_aa: CASSPTEYNEQFF
cdr3_length: 15; j_call: TRBJ1-5; v_call: TRBV6-1; cdr3_aa: CASSEGIPGHQPQHF
cdr3_length: 18; j_call: TRBJ1-5; v_call: TRBV3-1/TRBV3-2; cdr3_aa: CASSQGDRGSRGNQPQHF
cdr3_length: 15; j_call: TRBJ1-5; v_call: TRBV5-1; cdr3_aa: CASSLDGQPNQPQHF
cdr3_length: 15; j_call: TRBJ2-3; v_call: TRBV24-1; cdr3_aa: CATSDVRGNTDTQYF
cdr3_length: 17; j_call: TRBJ2-1; v_call: TRBV28; cdr3_aa: CASTTDLGGDGHNEQFF
cdr3_length: 13; j_call: TRBJ1-2; v_call: TRBV24-1; cdr3_aa: CATSDPNRDGYTF
cdr3_length: 13; j_call: TRBJ2-7; v_call: TRBV27; cdr3_aa: CASSQRGSYEQYF
cdr3_length: 14; j_call: TRBJ2-7; v_call: TRBV10-2; cdr3_aa: CASSDGLASYEQYF
cdr3_length: 15; j_call: TRBJ2-3; v_call: TRBV7-3; cdr3_aa: CASSSGLAGGATQYF
cdr3_length: 16; j_call: TRBJ1-6; v_call: TRBV27; cdr3_aa: CASSGGRGSYNSPLHF
cdr3_length: 11; j_call: TRBJ2-7; v_call: TRBV19; cdr3_aa: CASGFGYEQYF